Below, one TCR beta chain is given with its context. CDR1 and CDR2 (germline): SNHLY, FYNNEI. The length of the CDR3 is 16 residues. Germline trimming cut 5 bases from V and 0 bases from J; bases unmatched to any gene: 6. The source of the sample is a study of blood T cell repertoires in COVID-19. Overall study: The study drew acute and convalescent COVID-19 samples from the United States, Italy and Spain. In each case, the material was cDNA or gDNA derived from T cells, B-cell-depleted T cells, or PBMCs.

Study processing details: Nucleated cell counts were estimated from reference gene primer amplification. Only in-frame clones appear in the TCRdb table, and some are missing; sequencing was by immunoSEQ multiplex PCR. D and trimming were read from the DNA, whereas the V and J calls and clone size are those reported in that table. The data show about 130,000 clones, roughly four fifths seen once. This clonotype originated in a man between 60 and 75 years old with acute or convalescent COVID-19. The sequencing input was peripheral blood. The chain recombines TRBV2 with TRBJ1-3; the match to TRBD1 covers 8 bases. Written as DNA, the CDR3 is TGTGCCAGCAGTTCAGGGGGCCTGAGCTCTGGAAACACCATATATTTT. It specifies CASSSGGLSSGNTIYF.